Presented here are 31 T cell receptor beta chains from one specimen sequenced in a study of radiation and T cells in renal cell carcinoma. Time point given: blood 2 weeks post-SBRT. As to treatment: 15 Gy SBRT to primary tumor, nephrectomy 4 weeks later. The protocol was immunoSEQ multiplex PCR, while the TCRdb copy is restricted to in-frame clones and leaves out a portion. Here the sample spans 25,000 to 30,000 clones, 81% being singletons. Here the sequenced sample was blood, taken from a patient whose treatment included radiotherapy and nephrectomy. These receptors all come from a man aged 55 to 69 with renal cell carcinoma.

The CDR3 here is CASSPGQSNEKLFF. The CDR3 nucleotides are TGTGCCAGCTCACCGGGACAGTCTAATGAAAAACTGTTTTTT. The chain links TRBV18 to TRBJ1-4; 7 positions match TRBD1. This CDR3 comprises 14 residues. J was trimmed by 3 bases and V by 3 bases; bases with no gene match: 1. The germline V gene encodes CDR1 KGHSH and CDR2 LQKENI. The full variable domain, with the rest looked up from reference TRBV18 and TRBJ1-4, is NAGVMQNPRHLVRRRGQEARLRCSPMKGHSHVYWYRQLPEEGLKFMVYLQKENIIDESGMPKERFSAEFPKEGPSILRIQQVVRGDSAAYFCASSPGQSNEKLFFGSGTQLSVL.

V gene TRBV2 combines with J gene TRBJ2-1; the D is unclear. The V end lost 6 bases, the J end lost 5 bases, and 11 bases lay between the germline ends. The length of the CDR3 is 13 residues. Per the germline V gene, CDR1 is SNHLY and CDR2 is FYNNEI. CDR3 sequence reads: CASSSVMDNEQFF. CDR3 in DNA: TGTGCCAGCAGCTCTGTCATGGACAATGAGCAGTTCTTC.

The V call is TRBV29-1, the J call TRBJ2-7; 7 positions match TRBD1. CDR3 length: 13 amino acids. After removal of 4 bases from V and 4 bases from J, the junction contained 7 bases not matched to a gene. Germline values: CDR1 SQVTM, CDR2 ANQGSEA. CDR3 in DNA: TGCAGCGTTGTTGAAAACAGGGGTTACGAGCAGTACTTC. Translating gives CSVVENRGYEQYF.

DNA for the CDR3: TGTGCCAGCAGCCTAACTAGGGGGCGCGGAGTAGGGGCCGGGGAGCTGTTTTTT. It is translated as CASSLTRGRGVGAGELFF. The gene calls are TRBV11-2 and TRBJ2-2, with TRBD1 matching 7 bases. The germline V gene has CDR1 SGHAT and CDR2 FQNNGV. V lost 5 bases and J lost 6; bases outside the gene matches: 18. The CDR3 consists of 18 residues.

This clone has a single count. DNA for the CDR3: TGTGCCAGCTCACCATACGCTCCCAGGGATCCTTCTAATGAAAAACTGTTTTTT. This sequence encodes CASSPYAPRDPSNEKLFF. The rearrangement uses TRBV18 and TRBJ1-4, with a tentative D call TRBD1 (5 bases). Germline CDR1 and CDR2: KGHSH and LQKENI. Trimming removed 2 bases at V and 3 bases at J, with 19 bases between. The CDR3 consists of 18 residues.

A single count supports this clone. Other nucleotide sequences from this sample produce the same CDR3. The chain uses TRBV10-1 and TRBJ1-2, with TRBD1 matching 8 bases. This CDR3 has 15 residues. After removal of 0 bases from V and 10 bases from J, the junction contained 10 bases not matched to a gene. Germline V gene sequence: CDR1 WNHNN, CDR2 SYGVQD (reference sequence). The CDR3 spells CASSESRGQGADYTF. CDR3 DNA: TGCGCCAGCAGTGAGTCGAGAGGACAGGGTGCTGACTACACCTTC.

The V and J genes are TRBV13 and TRBJ2-1; tentative D call: TRBD1 (7 bases). There are 16 residues in the CDR3. Trimming cost V 0 bases and J 4 bases, with 13 bases left between them. The germline V gene encodes CDR1 PRHDT and CDR2 FYEKMQ (reference sequence). The CDR3 region has the DNA TGTGCCAGCAGCTTAGGCCTCAGGGGGACTTACAATGAGCAGTTCTTC. Translated, it gives CASSLGLRGTYNEQFF.

This chain uses TRBV5-1 with TRBJ2-5; 14 positions agree with TRBD2. Trimming removed 2 bases from V and 5 bases from J; junction bases left unmatched: 20. The CDR3 extends over 21 amino acids. Germline CDR1 and CDR2: SGHRS and YFSETQ. The CDR3 here is CASSFVFAGSGLAGEWETQYF. CDR3 DNA: TGCGCCAGCAGCTTCGTGTTCGCGGGTTCGGGACTAGCGGGAGAATGGGAGACCCAGTACTTC. The full variable domain, its missing parts supplied by reference TRBV5-1 and TRBJ2-5, is KAGVTQTPRYLIKTRGQQVTLSCSPISGHRSVSWYQQTPGQGLQFLFEYFSETQRNKGNFPGRFSGRQFSNSRSEMNVSTLELGDSALYLCASSFVFAGSGLAGEWETQYFGPGTRLLVL.

The chain is built from TRBV4-1 and TRBJ1-1; D uncertain. V was trimmed by 0 bases and J by 6 bases, leaving 14 bases between them. CDR3 length: 15 residues. Germline-derived CDR1 and CDR2 are MGHRA and YSYEKL. CDR3 in amino acids: CASSQEPSTVSEAFF. The CDR3 nucleotides read TGCGCCAGCAGCCAAGAACCGTCTACGGTGTCTGAAGCTTTCTTT.

The chain couples TRBV4-3 to TRBJ2-1; D is undetermined. Trimming removed 0 bases from V and 9 bases from J, with 9 bases in between. Per the germline V gene, CDR1 is LGHNA and CDR2 is YSLEER. The CDR3 loop spans 13 amino acids. Here the CDR3 reads CASSQETISEQFF. The CDR3 region has the DNA TGCGCCAGCAGCCAAGAGACCATTTCTGAGCAGTTCTTC.

This chain links TRBV29-1 with TRBJ2-3; tentative D call: TRBD1 (6 bases). V lost 2 bases to trimming and J lost 6 bases, with 15 bases between them. This CDR3 has 14 residues. The germline CDR1 and CDR2 sequences are SQVTM and ANQGSEA. The CDR3 reads CSVERLGAVDTQYF. CDR3 bases: TGCAGCGTTGAACGGTTGGGGGCAGTCGATACGCAGTATTTT.

The J gene is TRBJ2-7, the V gene TRBV7-6; either TRBD1 or TRBD2 may fit D (5 bases each). This CDR3 comprises 16 residues. Between the trimmed V and J ends, which lost 3 bases and 2 bases, there was a span of 17 bases. CDR1 and CDR2 (germline): SGHVS, FNYEAQ. The CDR3 protein is CASSLSGTRSTYEQYF. CDR3 coding DNA: TGTGCCAGCAGCTTGTCCGGGACGCGGTCCACCTACGAGCAGTACTTC.

The chain is built from TRBV11-2 and TRBJ2-3; D is perhaps TRBD1 or TRBD2 (6 bases each). The germline CDR1 and CDR2 sequences are SGHAT and FQNNGV. Between the trimmed V and J ends, which lost 2 bases and 3 bases, there was a span of 15 bases. This CDR3 has 16 amino acids. CDR3 sequence reads: CASSLRGADRTDTQYF. The DNA of the CDR3 is TGTGCCAGCAGCTTAAGGGGGGCGGATAGAACAGATACGCAGTATTTT.

This clone turned up a few times. The chain uses TRBV29-1 and TRBJ1-1; D is ambiguous. CDR1 is SQVTM and CDR2 is ANQGSEA in the germline V gene. The V end was cut by 0 bases, the J end by 8 bases, with 4 bases between. The CDR3 has 10 residues. The DNA of the CDR3 is TGCAGCGTTGAAGAAGCAGAAGCTTTCTTT. It codes for CSVEEAEAFF.

The chain employs TRBV2 and TRBJ2-7; 9 positions agree with TRBD2. The J segment lost 7 bases and the V segment lost 7 bases, leaving 8 bases of the junction unmatched. This CDR3 region has 13 residues. The germline CDR1 and CDR2 sequences are SNHLY and FYNNEI. In nucleotides, the CDR3 is TGTGCCAGCACGGGACTAGCCGGGACAGAGCAGTACTTC. The encoded protein is CASTGLAGTEQYF.

The table lists this clone with a few counts. The chain employs TRBV5-5 and TRBJ1-1, with a possible D match to TRBD1 (5 bases). Germline CDR1 and CDR2: SGHKS and YYEKEE (reference sequence). V lost 4 bases to trimming and J lost 6 bases, with 16 bases between them. The CDR3 has 14 residues. CDR3 in DNA: TGTGCCAGCAGCCCCGGGGGGGGGTTCGCTGAAGCTTTCTTT. The encoded protein is CASSPGGGFAEAFF. The complete variable domain, with remaining parts taken from reference TRBV5-5 and TRBJ1-1, reads DAGVTQSPTHLIKTRGQQVTLRCSPISGHKSVSWYQQVLGQGPQFIFQYYEKEERGRGNFPDRFSARQFPNYSSELNVNALLLGDSALYLCASSPGGGFAEAFFGQGTRLTVV.

This chain joins TRBV7-2 and TRBJ2-7, with 12 bases identical to TRBD2. V gave up 5 bases and J gave up 0 bases; unmatched junction bases: 2. The CDR3 runs 15 residues. CDR1 is SGHTA and CDR2 is FQGNSA in the germline V gene. The CDR3, as DNA: TGTGCCAGCAGCCCGACTAGCGGGAGCTCCTACGAGCAGTACTTC. It encodes CASSPTSGSSYEQYF.

The genes are TRBV4-1 and TRBJ1-6; D is uncertain. V lost 0 bases and J lost 9, with 3 bases in between. Looked up from germline, CDR1 is MGHRA and CDR2 is YSYEKL. This CDR3 comprises 12 residues. The CDR3 loop reads CASSQDSSPLHF. CDR3 DNA: TGCGCCAGCAGCCAAGATAGTTCACCCCTCCACTTT.

The chain joins TRBV2 to TRBJ2-1, with 12 bases fitting TRBD2. After removal of 6 bases from V and 7 bases from J, the junction contained 4 bases not matched to a gene. The CDR3 extends over 14 amino acids. CDR1 is SNHLY and CDR2 is FYNNEI in the germline V gene. CDR3 in amino acids: CASSTSGRLNEQFF. The CDR3 bases are TGTGCCAGCAGCACTAGCGGGAGGTTGAATGAGCAGTTCTTC. The variable domain in full, with the rest retrieved from reference TRBV2 and TRBJ2-1, is EPEVTQTPSHQVTQMGQEVILRCVPISNHLYFYWYRQILGQKVEFLVSFYNNEISEKSEIFDDQFSVERPDGSNFTLKIRSTKLEDSAMYFCASSTSGRLNEQFFGPGTRLTVL.

This chain joins TRBV7-2 and TRBJ1-2, with a possible D match to TRBD1 (6 bases). Germline V gene data show CDR1 as SGHTA and CDR2 as FQGNSA. The CDR3 is 13 residues long. V was cut by 5 bases and J by 2 bases, with 9 bases left in between. The CDR3 spells CASSPDRNYGYTF. CDR3 DNA sequence: TGTGCCAGCAGCCCCGACAGGAACTATGGCTACACCTTC.

V gene TRBV27 combines with J gene TRBJ2-7; D is perhaps TRBD1 (8 bases). In germline, CDR1 is MNHEY, CDR2 SMNVEV (reference sequence). V gave up 3 bases and J gave up 2 bases, with 14 bases separating them. There are 15 residues in the CDR3. CDR3 bases: TGTGCCAGCAGTTTCAGCGGGACAGGTACCTACGAGCAGTACTTC. Protein product: CASSFSGTGTYEQYF.

The V gene is TRBV7-7, the J gene TRBJ1-1, with D possibly TRBD1 on 6 matching bases. This CDR3 contains 9 residues. V was trimmed by 10 bases and J by 8 bases, leaving 8 bases between them. The germline V gene has CDR1 SSHAT and CDR2 FNYEAQ (reference sequence). The CDR3 DNA reads as TGTGCCACGGGGGCCGAAGCTTTCTTT. The encoded protein is CATGAEAFF.

The V gene is TRBV6-5, the J gene TRBJ1-2; D remains unclear. The germline V gene encodes CDR1 MNHEY and CDR2 SVGAGI. Between the trimmed V and J ends, which lost 2 bases and 6 bases, there was a span of 16 bases. CDR3 length: 15 amino acids. This chain's CDR3 is CASSYVPGPEDGYTF. The CDR3 DNA is TGTGCCAGCAGTTACGTGCCAGGACCAGAGGATGGCTACACCTTC.

The chain joins TRBV27 to TRBJ2-3; D gene uncertain. V gave up 5 bases and J gave up 5 bases, with 11 bases separating them. CDR3 length equals 13 residues. Germline V lookup: CDR1 MNHEY, CDR2 SMNVEV (reference sequence). In nucleotides, the CDR3 is TGTGCCAGCAGTCCCCTGGACCGAGATACGCAGTATTTT. It yields the protein CASSPLDRDTQYF.

V is TRBV6-5 and J is TRBJ2-5; 12 nucleotides match TRBD2. This CDR3 region has 14 residues. V shed 6 bases and J 4 bases; nucleotides not matched to a gene: 3. Germline V gives CDR1 MNHEY, CDR2 SVGAGI. The DNA of the CDR3 is TGTGCCAGCAGGCTAGCGGGAGGGCCAGAGACCCAGTACTTC. Protein sequence: CASRLAGGPETQYF.

The chain recombines TRBV6-4 with TRBJ1-6; 8 bases are shared with TRBD1. Germline lookup yields CDR1 MRHNA and CDR2 SNTAGT. Trimming cost V 5 bases and J 8 bases; bases outside gene matches: 2. This CDR3 is built from 13 residues. The CDR3 bases are TGTGCCAGCAGTTCGACAGGGGATTCACCCCTCCACTTT. Translated, it gives CASSSTGDSPLHF.

The chain links TRBV18 to TRBJ1-1; D uncertain. The germline V gene has CDR1 KGHSH and CDR2 LQKENI. The CDR3 length is 15 residues. Between the trimmed V and J ends, which lost 3 bases and 1 base, there was a span of 12 bases. CDR3 coding DNA: TGTGCCAGCTCACCCAGCCAACAGTCGAACACTGAAGCTTTCTTT. Its translation is CASSPSQQSNTEAFF.

This clone was counted a single time. The chain recombines TRBV5-1 with TRBJ1-1, with no clear D. There are 14 residues in the CDR3. Germline V lookup: CDR1 SGHRS, CDR2 YFSETQ. The V gene lost 4 bases and the J gene lost 2 bases, with 12 bases spanning the gap. DNA for the CDR3: TGCGCCAGCAGCCTGGTGGTTGACAACACTGAAGCTTTCTTT. It codes for CASSLVVDNTEAFF.

This clone was seen more than once but under ten times. This sequence joins TRBV9 and TRBJ2-2; 9 nucleotides match TRBD1. The germline V gene encodes CDR1 SGDLS and CDR2 YYNGEE. Losses at the gene ends were 0 bases for V and 7 bases for J; bases not matched to a gene: 7. The CDR3 is made up of 16 amino acids. This CDR3 reads CASSVDPTGGDGELFF. CDR3 nucleotide sequence: TGTGCCAGCAGCGTAGACCCAACAGGGGGCGACGGGGAGCTGTTTTTT.

The V gene is TRBV19, the J gene TRBJ1-4, with D unclear. The ends were cut back, 2 bases at V and 5 bases at J, with 15 bases in the middle. This CDR3 is built from 16 residues. In germline, CDR1 is LNHDA, CDR2 SQIVND (reference sequence). The CDR3 region is CASSIQLRIQNEKLFF. The CDR3 bases are TGTGCCAGTAGTATACAGTTACGGATTCAAAATGAAAAACTGTTTTTT.

The V gene is TRBV6-5, the J gene TRBJ2-7, with TRBD1 matching 9 bases. From germline, CDR1 is MNHEY and CDR2 SVGAGI. The CDR3 sequence is 15 residues long. The ends lost 5 bases at V and 7 bases at J; junction bases unmatched: 12. The CDR3 region has the DNA TGTGCCAGCAGTACGTCCGGGACAGGGTCTTATGAGCAGTACTTC. Its protein is CASSTSGTGSYEQYF.